Following are 24 T cell receptor beta chains from one sample sequenced in a study of shared clonotypes between healthy human individuals. TCRdb's copy holds only in-frame clones and misses some; the assay was immunoSEQ multiplex PCR. The data show around 2.1 million clones, roughly 91% seen once. It was CD45RO-negative cells, positively selected for CCR7, that made up naive CD8 cells, with terminally differentiated effector memory CD45RA+ cells excluded. The source material was naive CD8+ T cells from PBMCs. The receptors derive from a man aged 18 to 30 in good health. Some clones in this sample may be carry-over from other donors' samples.

The table lists this clone with a count of one. V usage is TRBV27 and J usage is TRBJ2-7, with a tentative D call TRBD2 (5 bases). Germline V CDR1 and CDR2: MNHEY, SMNVEV (reference sequence). There are 14 residues in the CDR3. Trimming took off 2 bases at V and 3 bases at J, with 11 bases between the two ends. The CDR3 here is CASSLGGLVYEQYF. The DNA for the CDR3 is TGTGCCAGCAGTTTAGGAGGTCTGGTCTACGAGCAGTACTTC.

The gene calls are TRBV2 and TRBJ2-3; maybe TRBD2 (5 bases). V lost 11 bases to trimming and J lost 4 bases, with 16 bases between them. Per the germline V gene, CDR1 is SNHLY and CDR2 is FYNNEI. The CDR3 loop spans 13 amino acids. CDR3 DNA: TGTGCCCCCAAGGAGGCTAGATCAGATACGCAGTATTTT. Encoded protein: CAPKEARSDTQYF.

The chain is built from TRBV19 and TRBJ1-5; weak D call: TRBD1 (5 bases). CDR1 and CDR2 (germline): LNHDA, SQIVND (reference sequence). The V and J ends lost 3 bases and 2 bases respectively, with 11 bases between them. The CDR3 consists of 15 residues. CDR3 in DNA: TGTGCCAGTAGTATTTTCAGGGACGGCAATCAGCCCCAGCATTTT. Translating it yields CASSIFRDGNQPQHF.

This clone was found a few times. V usage is TRBV5-1 and J usage is TRBJ1-2, with TRBD1 identical over 8 bases. The CDR3 is made up of 17 amino acids. The ends lost 1 base at V and 2 bases at J; junction bases unmatched: 10. CDR1 and CDR2 from the germline V gene are SGHRS and YFSETQ. Written as DNA, the CDR3 is TGCGCCAGCAGCTTGCTCCACCGGGACAGGAGAAACTATGGCTACACCTTC. This encodes CASSLLHRDRRNYGYTF.

About this clone: One end of the junction varies from germline; a read error may be responsible. The CDR3 sequence is CASSLLGSASPF. In nucleotides, the CDR3 is TGTGCCAGCAGCTTATTAGGCTCAGCCTCCCCTTTT. The V and J genes are TRBV7-9 and TRBJ1-3; D call uncertain. The germline CDR1 and CDR2 sequences are SEHNR and FQNEAQ (reference sequence). This CDR3 has 12 amino acids.

The chain has TRBV27 and TRBJ2-1, with TRBD2 matching 10 bases. CDR3 size: 17 residues. The germline V gene has CDR1 MNHEY and CDR2 SMNVEV (reference sequence). The V gene end was trimmed by 5 bases and the J gene end by 0 bases; junction bases not matched to a gene: 7. The DNA of the CDR3 is TGTGCCAGCAGTCCAGGACTAGCGGACTACTCCTACAATGAGCAGTTCTTC. Residues: CASSPGLADYSYNEQFF.

This rearrangement joins TRBV5-6 to TRBJ2-5; D ambiguous. Germline CDR1 reads SGHDT; CDR2 reads YYEEEE. Between the trimmed V and J ends, which lost 2 bases and 2 bases, there was a span of 10 bases. The CDR3 runs to 14 residues. Here the CDR3 reads CASSFGLGQETQYF. CDR3 DNA sequence: TGTGCCAGCAGCTTTGGCTTGGGGCAAGAGACCCAGTACTTC.

This clone was recorded only once. The V gene is TRBV28, the J gene TRBJ2-5; D gene uncertain. Per the germline V gene, CDR1 is MDHEN and CDR2 is SYDVKM. The ends were cut back, 4 bases at V and 1 base at J, with 10 bases in the middle. The CDR3 runs 14 residues. Written as DNA, the CDR3 is TGTGCCAGCAGTTATGCAGCCGCCCAAGAGACCCAGTACTTC. Its protein is CASSYAAAQETQYF.

CDR3 protein: CASSLSSLAGGQYEQFF. As DNA, the CDR3 is TGTGCCAGCAGTTTATCGTCACTAGCGGGAGGGCAGTATGAGCAGTTCTTC. J is TRBJ2-1 and V is TRBV27; 13 bases align to TRBD2. Per the germline V gene, CDR1 is MNHEY and CDR2 is SMNVEV (reference sequence). V shed 0 bases and J 8 bases; nucleotides not matched to a gene: 7. The CDR3 consists of 17 residues.

The CDR3 sequence is CASSPRTSSTDTQYF. The CDR3, as DNA: TGTGCCAGTAGTCCCAGGACTAGTTCCACAGATACGCAGTATTTT. The chain recombines TRBV19 with TRBJ2-3, with 7 nucleotides matching TRBD2. CDR1 and CDR2 from the germline V gene are LNHDA and SQIVND (reference sequence). V was pared by 5 bases and J by 2 bases, with 7 bases of the junction left unmatched. The CDR3 sequence is 15 residues long.

The chain links TRBV6-5 to TRBJ2-7; D call uncertain. This CDR3 region has 13 residues. Germline V lookup: CDR1 MNHEY, CDR2 SVGAGI. Deletions cut 4 bases from V and 2 bases from J, with 9 bases between. The CDR3 coding sequence is TGTGCCAGCAGTTTAGCCGCCGCCTACGAGCAGTACTTC. Translating it yields CASSLAAAYEQYF.

The chain combines TRBV7-9 with TRBJ2-3; 7 bases agree with TRBD1. There are 15 residues in the CDR3. CDR1 is SEHNR, CDR2 FQNEAQ, per germline (reference sequence). V lost 4 bases, J lost 0 bases, and 4 bases stayed unmatched. The CDR3, as DNA: TGTGCCAGCAGCTCACCGGGACAGAGCACAGATACGCAGTATTTT. Translated, it gives CASSSPGQSTDTQYF.

This clone was observed once. The gene calls are TRBV9 and TRBJ1-1; D possibly corresponds to TRBD1 (5 bases). The CDR3 spans 16 residues. V was cut by 0 bases and J by 0 bases, with 12 bases left in between. Per germline, CDR1 SGDLS and CDR2 YYNGEE. The CDR3 loop reads CASSVGRQDMNTEAFF. The CDR3 DNA reads TGTGCCAGCAGCGTAGGAAGGCAGGACATGAACACTGAAGCTTTCTTT.

The chain links TRBV5-1 to TRBJ2-1; 15 nucleotides agree with TRBD2. The CDR3 contains 17 residues. Trimming removed 3 bases from V and 8 bases from J; junction bases left unmatched: 9. Per germline, CDR1 SGHRS and CDR2 YFSETQ. The CDR3 loop reads CASSSGLAGGPGDEQFF. DNA for the CDR3: TGCGCCAGCAGCTCCGGACTAGCGGGAGGGCCGGGCGATGAGCAGTTCTTC.

The CDR3 DNA reads as TGTGCCAGCAGCGATTATAGCGGGAGCTCGTACGAGCAGTACTTC. Its translation: CASSDYSGSSYEQYF. The chain carries TRBV7-6 and TRBJ2-7; 9 bases align to TRBD2. V shed 5 bases, J shed 4 bases, and the junction held 9 bases outside the gene matches. CDR3 length equals 15 residues. Germline lookup yields CDR1 SGHVS and CDR2 FNYEAQ. The variable domain in full, with the rest retrieved from reference TRBV7-6 and TRBJ2-7, is GAGVSQSPRYKVTKRGQDVALRCDPISGHVSLYWYRQALGQGPEFLTYFNYEAQQDKSGLPNDRFSAERPEGSISTLTIQRTEQRDSAMYRCASSDYSGSSYEQYFGPGTRLTVT.

This clone was counted a single time. This sequence joins TRBV19 and TRBJ2-7; TRBD2 is a possible D gene (6 bases). CDR3 length: 19 amino acids. Germline V gene sequence: CDR1 LNHDA, CDR2 SQIVND (reference sequence). Trimming took off 3 bases at V and 1 base at J, with 25 bases between the two ends. The CDR3 sequence is CASSILLMLDGGSSYEQYF. The CDR3 nucleotides read TGTGCCAGTAGTATTCTACTCATGTTGGACGGAGGGAGTTCCTACGAGCAGTACTTC.

This clone was seen more than once but under ten times. Other DNA sequences in the sample encode the same CDR3. The chain uses TRBV19 and TRBJ2-7; D is perhaps TRBD2 (5 bases). Germline V lookup: CDR1 LNHDA, CDR2 SQIVND (reference sequence). V lost 0 bases and J 4 bases, leaving 7 bases between the germline ends. The CDR3 contains 13 residues. The DNA of the CDR3 is TGTGCCAGTAGTATAGATCCGGGATACGAGCAGTACTTC. Amino acid sequence: CASSIDPGYEQYF.

This chain connects TRBV19 to TRBJ2-1, with 7 bases fitting TRBD1. V lost 5 bases, J lost 0 bases, and 7 bases stayed unmatched. Germline V CDR1 and CDR2: LNHDA, SQIVND (reference sequence). The CDR3 spans 16 residues. The CDR3 DNA is TGTGCCAGTAGTCCTAGGGACAGTAGCTCCTACAATGAGCAGTTCTTC. Translating gives CASSPRDSSSYNEQFF.

The V call is TRBV2, the J call TRBJ2-3, with 8 bases that match TRBD2. The ends lost 6 bases at V and 3 bases at J; junction bases unmatched: 5. Per germline, CDR1 SNHLY and CDR2 FYNNEI. This CDR3 is 14 amino acids long. The CDR3 DNA sequence: TGTGCCAGCAGAATGGGGACTAGTACAGATACGCAGTATTTT. Protein product: CASRMGTSTDTQYF.

This chain uses TRBV10-1 with TRBJ1-1; weak D call: TRBD1 (5 bases). Germline V gene lookup returns CDR1 WNHNN and CDR2 SYGVQD (reference sequence). The CDR3 length is 15 residues. The V gene lost 6 bases and the J gene lost 1 base, with 15 bases spanning the gap. CDR3 protein: CASSRRQTPNTEAFF. DNA of the CDR3: TGCGCCAGCAGCCGTAGACAGACTCCGAACACTGAAGCTTTCTTT.

The chain uses TRBV7-6 and TRBJ1-1; D is undetermined. The CDR3 runs 15 residues. Trimming removed 4 bases at V and 1 base at J, with 13 bases between. In germline, CDR1 is SGHVS, CDR2 FNYEAQ. CDR3 DNA: TGTGCCAGCAGCTCCCGGGCCCCGGGGAACACTGAAGCTTTCTTT. Residues: CASSSRAPGNTEAFF. Together with reference TRBV7-6 and TRBJ1-1, the CDR3 gives the full variable domain: GAGVSQSPRYKVTKRGQDVALRCDPISGHVSLYWYRQALGQGPEFLTYFNYEAQQDKSGLPNDRFSAERPEGSISTLTIQRTEQRDSAMYRCASSSRAPGNTEAFFGQGTRLTVV.

The sample holds one count of this clone. The V and J genes are TRBV29-1 and TRBJ2-4; D not resolved. The CDR3 extends over 15 amino acids. The V gene lost 1 base and the J gene lost 0 bases, with 10 bases spanning the gap. From germline, CDR1 is SQVTM and CDR2 ANQGSEA. DNA for the CDR3: TGCAGCGTTGAAGTCCCTCTTTTAGCCAAAAACATTCAGTACTTC. This encodes CSVEVPLLAKNIQYF.

The chain carries TRBV7-8 and TRBJ1-2; 9 bases align to TRBD1. CDR3 size: 15 residues. The V gene's germline CDR1 is SGHVS and CDR2 FQNEAQ. The ends lost 1 base at V and 6 bases at J; junction bases unmatched: 6. The CDR3 reads CASSLVSGTGNGYTF. The CDR3 DNA is TGTGCCAGCAGCTTAGTCTCCGGGACAGGGAATGGCTACACCTTC.

This sequence joins TRBV5-1 and TRBJ2-7, with TRBD2 matching 9 bases. This CDR3 has 15 amino acids. Germline V gene data show CDR1 as SGHRS and CDR2 as YFSETQ. Losses at the gene ends were 0 bases for V and 4 bases for J; bases not matched to a gene: 5. The CDR3: CASSLDPSGIYEQYF. Written as DNA, the CDR3 is TGCGCCAGCAGCTTGGATCCTAGCGGGATTTACGAGCAGTACTTC.